A single sample gave rise to the 32 T cell receptor beta chains below, sequenced in a study of blood T cell repertoires in COVID-19. The repertoire was sequenced with immunoSEQ multiplex PCR; TCRdb's copy has only in-frame clones and lacks some. The sample carries about 220,000 clones, roughly 84% recorded once. Sequencing was carried out using peripheral blood. These receptors came from a woman aged 80 or over with acute or convalescent COVID-19.

The chain couples TRBV27 to TRBJ2-7, with a tentative D call TRBD1 (6 bases). Germline CDR1 is MNHEY and CDR2 is SMNVEV (reference sequence). The CDR3 is 13 residues long. V lost 2 bases, J lost 5 bases, and 10 bases lay in between. CDR3 region: CASSLMGAHEQYF. DNA for the CDR3: TGTGCCAGCAGTTTAATGGGGGCCCACGAGCAGTACTTC.

The genes are TRBV7-9 and TRBJ1-4; 9 bases align to TRBD1. Germline values: CDR1 SEHNR, CDR2 FQNEAQ (reference sequence). The CDR3 covers 19 residues. V lost 2 bases and J lost 1; bases outside the gene matches: 11. CDR3 nucleotides: TGTGCCAGCAGCTTACAACCGGGACAGGGTCCCCTAACTAATGAAAAACTGTTTTTT. Residues: CASSLQPGQGPLTNEKLFF.

This chain links TRBV4-3 with TRBJ1-6; 9 nucleotides match TRBD1. The V segment lost 0 bases and the J segment 7 bases; nucleotides outside the gene matches: 4. The CDR3 loop spans 16 amino acids. Germline V CDR1 and CDR2: LGHNA, YSLEER. The CDR3 DNA reads as TGCGCCAGCAGCCAAGAAGGGACAGGGCCAAATTCACCCCTCCACTTT. Translation: CASSQEGTGPNSPLHF.

The V gene is TRBV20-1, the J gene TRBJ2-1; D ambiguous. V was cut by 3 bases and J by 4 bases, with 7 bases left in between. Germline V gene data show CDR1 as DFQATT and CDR2 as SNEGSKA (reference sequence). The length of the CDR3 is 12 residues. CDR3 sequence reads: CSASFQYNEQFF. Written as DNA, the CDR3 is TGCAGTGCTAGTTTTCAGTACAATGAGCAGTTCTTC.

V is TRBV28 and J is TRBJ1-3; D call uncertain. This CDR3 comprises 13 residues. Trimming left V 10 bases short and J 0 bases short, with 10 bases between. Per germline, CDR1 MDHEN and CDR2 SYDVKM. CDR3 bases: TGTGCCACCCTGGGAGTCTCTGGAAACACCATATATTTT. It is translated as CATLGVSGNTIYF.

Only one count was recorded for this clone. The gene calls are TRBV15 and TRBJ1-5; D is ambiguous. Trimming took off 0 bases at V and 8 bases at J, with 11 bases between the two ends. Germline lookup yields CDR1 LNHNV and CDR2 YYDKDF (reference sequence). The CDR3 totals 14 residues. The CDR3 sequence is CATSRDSVSEPQHF. The DNA of the CDR3 is TGTGCCACCAGCAGAGATAGCGTATCAGAGCCCCAGCATTTT.

This clone has just a few counts. The chain carries TRBV9 and TRBJ1-5; perhaps TRBD1 as D (5 bases). This CDR3 is 15 amino acids long. Germline V lookup: CDR1 SGDLS, CDR2 YYNGEE. Trimming pared 0 bases from V and 2 bases from J, leaving 9 bases between. The CDR3 loop is CASSVGSGRNQPQHF. Written as DNA, the CDR3 is TGTGCCAGCAGCGTAGGTTCAGGGCGCAATCAGCCCCAGCATTTT. Drawing the rest from reference TRBV9 and TRBJ1-5, the complete variable domain is DSGVTQTPKHLITATGQRVTLRCSPRSGDLSVYWYQQSLDQGLQFLIQYYNGEERAKGNILERFSAQQFPDLHSELNLSSLELGDSALYFCASSVGSGRNQPQHFGDGTRLSIL.

The rearrangement links TRBV3-1 (or the pseudogene TRBV3-2) to TRBJ1-6; D possibly corresponds to TRBD1 (5 bases). CDR3 length: 14 residues. V lost 4 bases and J 7 bases, leaving 11 bases between the germline ends. Per the germline V gene, CDR1 is LGHDT and CDR2 is YNNKEL (reference sequence). CDR3 protein: CASSPGGRNSPLHF. The CDR3 DNA sequence: TGTGCCAGCAGCCCCGGGGGTCGGAATTCACCCCTCCACTTT.

The CDR3: CASSLGRDQKAFF. CDR3 in DNA: TGTGCCAGCAGCCTCGGGAGAGACCAGAAAGCTTTCTTT. The chain joins TRBV7-9 to TRBJ1-1; D is ambiguous. V shed 5 bases and J shed 9 bases, with 16 bases lying between them. Germline lookup yields CDR1 SEHNR and CDR2 FQNEAQ (reference sequence). The CDR3 runs to 13 residues.

This clone was observed once. The chain couples TRBV4-1 to TRBJ2-5; D is possibly TRBD2 (6 bases). V shed 2 bases and J shed 5 bases, with 15 bases lying between them. There are 15 residues in the CDR3. The germline CDR1 and CDR2 sequences are MGHRA and YSYEKL. The CDR3 bases are TGCGCCAGCAGCCAATGGCGGGGCCAGGTGGAGACCCAGTACTTC. It specifies CASSQWRGQVETQYF.

Of note for this clone: Its ends do not fully match the called genes, so a read error is possible. The chain links TRBV24-1 to TRBJ1-2; the D is unclear. The CDR3 length is 13 residues. Germline V CDR1 and CDR2: KGHDR, SFDVKD. The CDR3: CATSDSLTDREIF. In DNA form, the CDR3 reads TGTGCCACCAGTGATAGCCTGACGGATAGGGAGATCTTC.

The chain employs TRBV6-5 and TRBJ1-1, with D unclear. Germline V gene lookup returns CDR1 MNHEY and CDR2 SVGAGI. Trimming left V 2 bases short and J 4 bases short, with 8 bases between. The CDR3 spans 13 residues. CDR3 DNA sequence: TGTGCCAGCAGTTACAACGGAGGCACTGAAGCTTTCTTT. It is translated as CASSYNGGTEAFF.

J is TRBJ1-1 and V is TRBV15; tentatively, D is TRBD1 (5 bases). The CDR3 extends over 16 amino acids. V lost 8 bases and J 0 bases, leaving 19 bases between the germline ends. The germline CDR1 and CDR2 sequences are LNHNV and YYDKDF (reference sequence). The CDR3 coding sequence is TGTGCCACCGGCGGAGGGACCACGGGAGTGAACACTGAAGCTTTCTTT. Residues: CATGGGTTGVNTEAFF.

The rearrangement uses TRBV7-9 and TRBJ1-6; TRBD1 agrees at 7 bases. V lost 5 bases, J lost 0 bases, and 10 bases stayed unmatched. Germline CDR1 SEHNR, CDR2 FQNEAQ (reference sequence). The CDR3 totals 18 residues. The CDR3 spells CASSLPQGGSSYNSPLHF. CDR3 sequence (DNA): TGTGCCAGCAGCCTCCCCCAGGGGGGAAGCTCCTATAATTCACCCCTCCACTTT. The complete variable domain, with remaining parts taken from reference TRBV7-9 and TRBJ1-6, reads DTGVSQNPRHKITKRGQNVTFRCDPISEHNRLYWYRQTLGQGPEFLTYFQNEAQLEKSRLLSDRFSAERPKGSFSTLEIQRTEQGDSAMYLCASSLPQGGSSYNSPLHFGNGTRLTVT.

The chain has TRBV5-1 and TRBJ2-5; no clear D gene. V was pared by 0 bases and J by 4 bases, with 13 bases between. Germline V gives CDR1 SGHRS, CDR2 YFSETQ. This CDR3 comprises 15 residues. DNA for the CDR3: TGCGCCAGCAGCTTGGCAGGAATGCGAGCAGAGACCCAGTACTTC. It specifies CASSLAGMRAETQYF.

In its sample, this clone was seen once. V is TRBV2 and J is TRBJ1-5; the D is unclear. Germline V gene lookup returns CDR1 SNHLY and CDR2 FYNNEI. The CDR3 length is 13 residues. V dropped 8 bases and J dropped 3 bases, with 11 bases sitting between them. Here the CDR3 reads CASCWAVNQPQHF. The CDR3 region has the DNA TGTGCCAGCTGCTGGGCAGTCAATCAGCCCCAGCATTTT.

The chain couples TRBV27 to TRBJ1-6, with 9 bases fitting TRBD1. V was pared by 6 bases and J by 7 bases, with 4 bases of the junction left unmatched. The CDR3 covers 14 residues. CDR1 MNHEY and CDR2 SMNVEV come from the germline V gene (reference sequence). CDR3 amino acids: CASRPGTGNSPLHF. The CDR3, as DNA: TGTGCCAGCAGGCCCGGGACAGGGAATTCACCCCTCCACTTT.

This clone has only a few counts. The rearrangement uses TRBV29-1 and TRBJ1-2; D perhaps matches TRBD1 (5 bases). V gave up 4 bases and J gave up 6 bases, with 12 bases separating them. The germline V gene has CDR1 SQVTM and CDR2 ANQGSEA. The CDR3 is made up of 12 amino acids. CDR3 sequence (DNA): TGCAGCGTTGCGAACAGGAACCATGGCTACACCTTC. Protein: CSVANRNHGYTF.

This chain joins TRBV6-5 and TRBJ1-1; D is undetermined. This CDR3 has 13 amino acids. Trimming removed 5 bases from V and 0 bases from J, with 7 bases in between. Germline CDR1 reads MNHEY; CDR2 reads SVGAGI. The CDR3 is CASSPQVNTEAFF. The CDR3 DNA is TGTGCCAGCAGTCCCCAGGTGAACACTGAAGCTTTCTTT.

The V call is TRBV29-1, the J call TRBJ1-2; D is unclear. Per the germline V gene, CDR1 is SQVTM and CDR2 is ANQGSEA. The CDR3 is 14 residues long. Trimming cost V 2 bases and J 0 bases, with 10 bases left between them. The CDR3 nucleotides read TGCAGCGTTGAACGACGTGGAGCTAACTATGGCTACACCTTC. Residues: CSVERRGANYGYTF.

This sequence joins TRBV19 and TRBJ1-2; 9 bases agree with TRBD1. In germline, CDR1 is LNHDA, CDR2 SQIVND (reference sequence). This CDR3 has 14 residues. The J segment lost 8 bases and the V segment lost 7 bases, leaving 11 bases of the junction unmatched. CDR3 DNA: TGTGCCAGTACCCTGAAAGGGACAGGGATCGGCTACACCTTC. Amino acids: CASTLKGTGIGYTF.

This clone was recorded a few times. The chain recombines TRBV7-9 with TRBJ1-2; 7 bases line up with TRBD1. Germline CDR1 SEHNR, CDR2 FQNEAQ (reference sequence). The CDR3 has 14 amino acids. With V trimmed by 5 bases and J by 5 bases, 8 bases remained unmatched. The CDR3 here is CASSTTGAGYGYTF. The CDR3, as DNA: TGTGCCAGCAGCACAACAGGGGCTGGGTATGGCTACACCTTC.

The V and J genes are TRBV6-5 and TRBJ1-6; a weak D match, TRBD1 (5 bases). V was clipped by 0 bases and J by 6 bases, with 12 bases between them. This CDR3 comprises 16 residues. Germline lookup yields CDR1 MNHEY and CDR2 SVGAGI. CDR3: CASSYSEGRRNSPLHF. The CDR3 nucleotides are TGTGCCAGCAGTTACTCGGAGGGACGGCGTAATTCACCCCTCCACTTT.

The chain combines TRBV5-4 with TRBJ1-1; a possible D gene is TRBD1 (5 bases). V was clipped by 4 bases and J by 3 bases, with 10 bases between them. Germline lookup yields CDR1 SGHNT and CDR2 YYREEE (reference sequence). CDR3 length equals 13 residues. CDR3 DNA sequence: TGTGCCAGCAGCGTGGAAGGGGACACTGAAGCTTTCTTT. It encodes CASSVEGDTEAFF.

The chain combines TRBV9 with TRBJ2-1; 9 bases line up with TRBD1. The CDR3 is 15 residues long. CDR1 is SGDLS and CDR2 is YYNGEE in the germline V gene. V gave up 0 bases and J gave up 8 bases; unmatched junction bases: 6. The CDR3 region is CASSVAGQGRDEQFF. The CDR3 DNA follows: TGTGCCAGCAGCGTAGCGGGACAGGGACGTGATGAGCAGTTCTTC.

CDR3 bases: TGTGCCAGCAGCTTAGGTGCGCTTAATTCACCCCTCCACTTT. It yields the protein CASSLGALNSPLHF. V usage is TRBV7-8 and J usage is TRBJ1-6, with no clear D. Germline-derived CDR1 and CDR2 are SGHVS and FQNEAQ. The CDR3 covers 14 residues. The V end lost 1 base, the J end lost 6 bases, and 7 bases lay between the germline ends.

This rearrangement joins TRBV19 to TRBJ1-2, with 7 nucleotides matching TRBD1. The CDR3 loop spans 14 amino acids. Germline values: CDR1 LNHDA, CDR2 SQIVND (reference sequence). The V gene end was trimmed by 4 bases and the J gene end by 4 bases; junction bases not matched to a gene: 6. CDR3 amino acids: CASSTRQGGYGYTF. The CDR3 DNA is TGTGCCAGTAGTACAAGACAGGGAGGCTATGGCTACACCTTC.

The rearrangement joins TRBV9 to TRBJ2-1, with D unclear. This CDR3 is 14 amino acids long. V lost 0 bases and J 2 bases, leaving 6 bases between the germline ends. The V gene's germline CDR1 is SGDLS and CDR2 YYNGEE. The CDR3 DNA reads as TGTGCCAGCAGCGTAGGCCAGACCTACAATGAGCAGTTCTTC. Translating gives CASSVGQTYNEQFF.

CDR3 bases: TGTGCCTGGGCGGAGGGACTAGCGGCCAATGAGCAGTTCTTC. It is translated as CAWAEGLAANEQFF. This rearrangement joins TRBV30 to TRBJ2-1; TRBD2 aligns across 11 bases. Germline CDR1 and CDR2: GTSNPN and SVGIG (reference sequence). Trimming at V came to 5 bases and at J to 6 bases, leaving 6 bases not matched to a gene. The CDR3 runs 14 residues. Looking up the rest from reference TRBV30 and TRBJ2-1 gives the full variable domain: SQTIHQWPATLVQPVGSPLSLECTVEGTSNPNLYWYRQAAGRGLQLLFYSVGIGQISSEVPQNLSASRPQDRQFILSSKKLLLSDSGFYLCAWAEGLAANEQFFGPGTRLTVL.

This clone was seen a few times. The chain employs TRBV7-8 and TRBJ1-3; possibly TRBD1 for D (5 bases). CDR3 length: 14 residues. The germline V gene encodes CDR1 SGHVS and CDR2 FQNEAQ. The V gene lost 5 bases and the J gene lost 0 bases, with 8 bases spanning the gap. The CDR3 loop reads CASSPGNSGNTIYF. Here the CDR3 DNA reads TGTGCCAGCAGCCCAGGGAACTCTGGAAACACCATATATTTT.

This clone was seen a single time. The V call is TRBV6-5, the J call TRBJ1-6; 7 bases match TRBD1. CDR1 is MNHEY and CDR2 is SVGAGI in the germline V gene. CDR3 size: 15 residues. V lost 2 bases and J lost 6; bases outside the gene matches: 4. This CDR3 is CASSYLTGVNSPLHF. The DNA of the CDR3 is TGTGCCAGCAGTTACCTAACAGGGGTTAATTCACCCCTCCACTTT.

This chain links TRBV28 with TRBJ1-5, with D perhaps TRBD1 (6 bases). The germline V and J ends were trimmed by 8 bases and 3 bases, with 8 bases remaining between them. Germline V gene sequence: CDR1 MDHEN, CDR2 SYDVKM. CDR3 size: 12 residues. The DNA of the CDR3 is TGTGCCAGCCGACAGGTCAATCAGCCCCAGCATTTT. Translated, it gives CASRQVNQPQHF.